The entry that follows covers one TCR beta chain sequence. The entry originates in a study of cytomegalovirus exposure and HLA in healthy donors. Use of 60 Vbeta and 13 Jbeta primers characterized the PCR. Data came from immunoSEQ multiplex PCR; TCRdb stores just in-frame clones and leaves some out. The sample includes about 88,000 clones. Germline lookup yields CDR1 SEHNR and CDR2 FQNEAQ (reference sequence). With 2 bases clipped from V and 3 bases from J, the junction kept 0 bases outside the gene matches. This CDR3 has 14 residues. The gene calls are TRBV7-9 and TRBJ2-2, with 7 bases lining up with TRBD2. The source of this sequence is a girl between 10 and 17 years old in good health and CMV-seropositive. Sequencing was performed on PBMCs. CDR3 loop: CASSLLADTGELFF. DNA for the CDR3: TGTGCCAGCAGCTTACTAGCGGACACCGGGGAGCTGTTTTTT.